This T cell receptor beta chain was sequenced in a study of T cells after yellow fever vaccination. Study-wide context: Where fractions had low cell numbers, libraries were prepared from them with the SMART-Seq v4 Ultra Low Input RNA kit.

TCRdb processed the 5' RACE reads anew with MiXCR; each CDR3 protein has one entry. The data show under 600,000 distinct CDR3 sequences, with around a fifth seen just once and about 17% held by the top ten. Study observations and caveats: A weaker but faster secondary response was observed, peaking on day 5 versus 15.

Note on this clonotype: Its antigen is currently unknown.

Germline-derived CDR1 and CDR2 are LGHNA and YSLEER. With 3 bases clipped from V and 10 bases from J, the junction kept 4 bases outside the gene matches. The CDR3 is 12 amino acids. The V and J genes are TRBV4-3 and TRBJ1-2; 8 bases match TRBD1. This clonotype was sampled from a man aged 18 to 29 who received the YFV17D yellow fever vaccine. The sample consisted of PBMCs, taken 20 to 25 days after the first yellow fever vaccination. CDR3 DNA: TGCGCCAGCAGCCACGGACAGGGTACCTACACCTTC. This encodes CASSHGQGTYTF.